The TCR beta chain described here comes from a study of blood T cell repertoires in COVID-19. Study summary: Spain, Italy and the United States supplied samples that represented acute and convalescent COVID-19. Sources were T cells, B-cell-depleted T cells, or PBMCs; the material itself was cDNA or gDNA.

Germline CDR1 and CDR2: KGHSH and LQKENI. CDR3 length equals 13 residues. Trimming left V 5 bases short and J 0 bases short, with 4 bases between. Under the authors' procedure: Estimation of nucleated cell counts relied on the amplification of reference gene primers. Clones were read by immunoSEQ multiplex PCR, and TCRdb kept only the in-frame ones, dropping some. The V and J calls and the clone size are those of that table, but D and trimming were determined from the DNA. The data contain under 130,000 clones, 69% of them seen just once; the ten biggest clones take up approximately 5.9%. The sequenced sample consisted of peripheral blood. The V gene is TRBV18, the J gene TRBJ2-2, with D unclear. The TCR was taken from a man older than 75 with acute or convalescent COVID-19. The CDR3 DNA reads TGTGCCAGCTCAAGCACGAACACCGGGGAGCTGTTTTTT. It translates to CASSSTNTGELFF.